Given below is one T cell receptor (beta chain) in context. Its antigen is undetermined. This sample was included in a study of CD8+ T cells in alopecia areata. The wider study: Treated patients were given oral tofacitinib, which was dosed at 5 to 10 mg twice daily. Tofacitinib therapy lasting 6 to 18 months was followed by 6 months off drug. Regarding the study as a whole: Normal-skin resident alphabeta T cells also appear among scalp sample sequences.

Once RNA had been extracted, it was reverse transcribed into cDNA to act as the sequencing template. Clones were sequenced by immunoSEQ multiplex PCR, and TCRdb holds only the in-frame ones, with some missing. The sample contains 220,000 or so clones, 57% of which appear only once. This TCR was sampled from a human donor with alopecia areata. The material was CD4+ T cells sorted from blood, obtained at week 0.

CDR3 DNA: TGCAGCGTTGTGGACAGAAACTACGAGCAGTACTTC. It yields the protein CSVVDRNYEQYF. This chain links TRBV29-1 with TRBJ2-7; D perhaps matches TRBD1 (6 bases). This CDR3 comprises 12 residues. Germline V lookup: CDR1 SQVTM, CDR2 ANQGSEA. V gave up 4 bases and J gave up 3 bases, with 10 bases separating them.